This T cell receptor beta chain appears in the sequencing data of a study of T cells in Graves' hyperthyroidism and ophthalmopathy. Exclusions: uncontrolled infection, other autoimmune disease, pregnancy, lactation. Predating any ophthalmopathy symptoms, the blood sample was taken at first hyperthyroidism diagnosis. It was RNA transcripts that yielded the amplified TCR beta CDR3 regions. HTBI primers were the set used in a first-round RT-PCR of the TCR CDR3. TCRdb ran MiXCR on the multiplex PCR reads and lists one entry per CDR3 protein. The data contain over 250,000 distinct CDR3 sequences, less than 30% of them seen just once; the ten biggest clones take up about 25%. This clonotype has a count of ten or more. The DNA is left out, because the CDR3 cannot be placed on it with certainty; the CDR3 is given as TCRdb lists it. The CDR3 has 14 amino acids, counting both end residues. The germline V gene encodes CDR1 MNHEY and CDR2 SVGAGI.

The specimen was blood. The TCR was taken from a man in his forties or fifties with Graves' hyperthyroidism that later progressed to Graves' ophthalmopathy. The chain is built from TRBV6-5 and TRBJ1-1; the listed D gene, TRBD1, was not tested against the DNA. The CDR3 region is CASSSSVGAGWAFF.